These T cell receptor beta chains were read from a single sample in a study of cytomegalovirus exposure and HLA in healthy donors. The data were produced by immunoSEQ multiplex PCR, yet TCRdb's version contains in-frame clones alone and is incomplete. The sample lists 100,000 to 120,000 clones; roughly 80% were seen once. Material: PBMCs. The receptor set was obtained from a young man in good health and CMV-seropositive. CDR3s include the opening cysteine and the closing phenylalanine or tryptophan. Fields, in order: clone size, J gene, V gene, D gene, CDR3 DNA, CDR3 protein. D genes are given only for firm matches. The size field is filled for only some rows; it gives once, few, many or a size class.

abundance: .
j_gene: TRBJ2-6
v_gene: TRBV5-4
d_gene: .
CDR3nt: TGTGCCAGCAGCTTAGATTCGGGGAGGAGAGGGGCCAACGTCCTGACTTTC
CDR3aa: CASSLDSGRRGANVLTF

abundance: .
j_gene: TRBJ1-2
v_gene: TRBV14
d_gene: .
CDR3nt: TGTGCCAGCAGCCAAGATCTCAACAGCCTAAACTATGGCTACACCTTC
CDR3aa: CASSQDLNSLNYGYTF

abundance: .
j_gene: TRBJ1-3
v_gene: TRBV11-2
d_gene: .
CDR3nt: TGTGCCAGCAGCCCTACAGGCGTCCCCTCTGGAAACACCATATATTTT
CDR3aa: CASSPTGVPSGNTIYF

abundance: few
j_gene: TRBJ2-3
v_gene: TRBV11-2
d_gene: TRBD2
CDR3nt: TGTGCCAGCAGCTTAGTAGCGGGGGGCGGCACAGATACGCAGTATTTT
CDR3aa: CASSLVAGGGTDTQYF

abundance: .
j_gene: TRBJ2-1
v_gene: TRBV11-3
d_gene: TRBD1
CDR3nt: TGTGCCAGCAGTCCCGGACAGGGTCCAACCAATGAGCAGTTCTTC
CDR3aa: CASSPGQGPTNEQFF

abundance: .
j_gene: TRBJ2-1
v_gene: TRBV5-6
d_gene: TRBD2
CDR3nt: TGTGCCAGCAGCTTGCTACTAGCGGGGGAGGGTGAGCAGTTCTTC
CDR3aa: CASSLLLAGEGEQFF

abundance: .
j_gene: TRBJ2-3
v_gene: TRBV6-6
d_gene: TRBD2
CDR3nt: TGTGCCAGCAGTTTAGGGACTAGCGGGGCTGATACGCAGTATTTT
CDR3aa: CASSLGTSGADTQYF

abundance: .
j_gene: TRBJ1-2
v_gene: TRBV30
d_gene: TRBD1
CDR3nt: TGTGCCTGGAGTCCCACAGGGGGATTCTATGGCTACACCTTC
CDR3aa: CAWSPTGGFYGYTF

abundance: .
j_gene: TRBJ1-2
v_gene: TRBV27
d_gene: TRBD1
CDR3nt: TGTGCCAGCAGAACGACAGGGAACTATGGCTACACCTTC
CDR3aa: CASRTTGNYGYTF

abundance: .
j_gene: TRBJ2-2
v_gene: TRBV6-1
d_gene: TRBD1
CDR3nt: TGTGCCAGCCCGGGACAGTTCACCGGGGAGCTGTTTTTT
CDR3aa: CASPGQFTGELFF

abundance: .
j_gene: TRBJ2-5
v_gene: TRBV5-1
d_gene: .
CDR3nt: TGCGCCAGCAGCTTGGTAGGCAGGTACCAAGAGACCCAGTACTTC
CDR3aa: CASSLVGRYQETQYF

abundance: .
j_gene: TRBJ2-7
v_gene: TRBV5-4
d_gene: TRBD2
CDR3nt: TGTGCCAGCAGCGCCCTAGCGGGGGGGCGGTACGAGCAGTACTTC
CDR3aa: CASSALAGGRYEQYF

abundance: .
j_gene: TRBJ1-6
v_gene: TRBV10-1
d_gene: .
CDR3nt: TGCGCCAGCAGTGAAAAACAGGTTAATTCACCCCTCCACTTT
CDR3aa: CASSEKQVNSPLHF

abundance: .
j_gene: TRBJ1-6
v_gene: TRBV19
d_gene: TRBD1
CDR3nt: TGTGCCAGTAGGGACAGGGCCTATAATTCACCCCTCCACTTT
CDR3aa: CASRDRAYNSPLHF

abundance: .
j_gene: TRBJ1-5
v_gene: TRBV19
d_gene: .
CDR3nt: TGTGCCAGTAGGGACCCAGGGGAGCCCCAGCATTTT
CDR3aa: CASRDPGEPQHF

abundance: .
j_gene: TRBJ2-2
v_gene: TRBV15
d_gene: .
CDR3nt: TGTGCCACTAGCAGAGCATCGGACAGTAACACCGGGGAGCTGTTTTTT
CDR3aa: CATSRASDSNTGELFF

abundance: .
j_gene: TRBJ1-6
v_gene: TRBV5-4
d_gene: .
CDR3nt: TGTGCCAGCAGCACGACACCGCCGGATTCACCCCTCCACTTT
CDR3aa: CASSTTPPDSPLHF

abundance: once
j_gene: TRBJ1-2
v_gene: TRBV14
d_gene: .
CDR3nt: TGTGCCAGCAGCCAAGATCCAAGGGGTTCCTATGGCTACACCTTC
CDR3aa: CASSQDPRGSYGYTF

abundance: .
j_gene: TRBJ2-3
v_gene: TRBV10-2
d_gene: TRBD2
CDR3nt: TGCGCCAGCGGGACTAGGAGCCCAGATACGCAGTATTTT
CDR3aa: CASGTRSPDTQYF

abundance: .
j_gene: TRBJ2-1
v_gene: TRBV7-2
d_gene: .
CDR3nt: TGTGCCAGCACCCTAAGGGGACAAATTTTCAATGAGCAGTTCTTC
CDR3aa: CASTLRGQIFNEQFF

abundance: .
j_gene: TRBJ2-2
v_gene: TRBV25-1
d_gene: .
CDR3nt: TGTGCCAGCAGTGAATATGCGGATAACACCGGGGAGCTGTTTTTT
CDR3aa: CASSEYADNTGELFF

abundance: .
j_gene: TRBJ1-6
v_gene: TRBV6-5
d_gene: TRBD1
CDR3nt: TGTGCCAGCAGTTACCACAGGGGGGGTGGTAATTCACCCCTCCACTTT
CDR3aa: CASSYHRGGGNSPLHF

abundance: once
j_gene: TRBJ1-1
v_gene: TRBV5-1
d_gene: TRBD1
CDR3nt: TGCGCCAGCAGCTTGCAGGGGGCGAGGTCCACTGAAGCTTTCTTT
CDR3aa: CASSLQGARSTEAFF

abundance: .
j_gene: TRBJ1-3
v_gene: TRBV28
d_gene: TRBD1
CDR3nt: TGTGCCAGCAGTGCAGGGGGCTCTGGAAACACCATATATTTT
CDR3aa: CASSAGGSGNTIYF

abundance: .
j_gene: TRBJ2-1
v_gene: TRBV28
d_gene: TRBD1
CDR3nt: TGTGCCAGCGTAGTACAGGGGGCGCGGGGTGAGCAGTTCTTC
CDR3aa: CASVVQGARGEQFF

abundance: .
j_gene: TRBJ1-2
v_gene: TRBV7-2
d_gene: TRBD1
CDR3nt: TGTGCCAGCAGCCAAGGGGGCAGGGTTTATGGCTACACCTTC
CDR3aa: CASSQGGRVYGYTF

abundance: .
j_gene: TRBJ1-1
v_gene: TRBV5-1
d_gene: TRBD1
CDR3nt: TGCGCCAGCAGCTTGGGATACAGGGGCGCGGGAGGAACTGAAGCTTTCTTT
CDR3aa: CASSLGYRGAGGTEAFF

abundance: .
j_gene: TRBJ2-5
v_gene: TRBV7-2
d_gene: TRBD1
CDR3nt: TGTGCCAGCAGCCGAGGACAGGGAGAGACCCAGTACTTC
CDR3aa: CASSRGQGETQYF

abundance: .
j_gene: TRBJ1-2
v_gene: TRBV2
d_gene: .
CDR3nt: TGTGCCAACCCACAGGGAAGGAACTATGGCTACACCTTC
CDR3aa: CANPQGRNYGYTF

abundance: .
j_gene: TRBJ1-3
v_gene: TRBV19
d_gene: .
CDR3nt: TGTGCCAGTAGTAGACGACAGGTTGGAAACACCATATATTTT
CDR3aa: CASSRRQVGNTIYF

abundance: .
j_gene: TRBJ1-5
v_gene: TRBV5-6
d_gene: TRBD1
CDR3nt: TGTGCCAGCAGCTCAGGGGCAGGGGGCTTTGATCAGCCCCAGCATTTT
CDR3aa: CASSSGAGGFDQPQHF

abundance: .
j_gene: TRBJ2-7
v_gene: TRBV5-1
d_gene: TRBD1
CDR3nt: TGCGCCAGCAGCTCTGACAGGGGGGCCGAGCAGTACTTC
CDR3aa: CASSSDRGAEQYF

abundance: .
j_gene: TRBJ2-6
v_gene: TRBV27
d_gene: .
CDR3nt: TGTGCCAGCAGTTTATCCGGGACTGGGGCCAACGTCCTGACTTTC
CDR3aa: CASSLSGTGANVLTF

abundance: .
j_gene: TRBJ2-1
v_gene: TRBV19
d_gene: .
CDR3nt: TGTGCCAGTTCGCACTTTGGGGGGGGCGGGTACAATGAGCAGTTCTTC
CDR3aa: CASSHFGGGGYNEQFF

abundance: .
j_gene: TRBJ2-7
v_gene: TRBV7-9
d_gene: TRBD1
CDR3nt: TGTGCCAGCAGCCCTCGCGGGCAGGGGGCGTGGGGCTACGAGCAGTACTTC
CDR3aa: CASSPRGQGAWGYEQYF

abundance: few
j_gene: TRBJ1-4
v_gene: TRBV7-2
d_gene: .
CDR3nt: TGTGCCAGCAGCCTGGGCAGCGGAAGTGAAAAACTGTTTTTT
CDR3aa: CASSLGSGSEKLFF

abundance: .
j_gene: TRBJ2-3
v_gene: TRBV6-6
d_gene: TRBD1
CDR3nt: TGTGCCAGCAGTTACTCGGGACAGGGGGCAGATACGCAGTATTTT
CDR3aa: CASSYSGQGADTQYF

abundance: few
j_gene: TRBJ2-7
v_gene: TRBV5-4
d_gene: .
CDR3nt: TGTGCCAGCAGCTTGGTTGGGGCCCAGGGAGAGCAGTACTTC
CDR3aa: CASSLVGAQGEQYF

abundance: .
j_gene: TRBJ1-2
v_gene: TRBV10-2
d_gene: .
CDR3nt: TGCGCCAGCAGTCTCCCTTCGTTCGCCCCTATCTATGGCTACACCTTC
CDR3aa: CASSLPSFAPIYGYTF

abundance: .
j_gene: TRBJ2-7
v_gene: TRBV7-9
d_gene: TRBD2
CDR3nt: TGTGCCAGCAGCTTAGAGGGAGGGGACTACGAGCAGTACTTC
CDR3aa: CASSLEGGDYEQYF

abundance: .
j_gene: TRBJ2-7
v_gene: TRBV7-9
d_gene: TRBD1
CDR3nt: TGTGCCTGGGGGGGGACAGGGGGGTACGAGCAGTACTTC
CDR3aa: CAWGGTGGYEQYF

abundance: .
j_gene: TRBJ2-6
v_gene: TRBV19
d_gene: .
CDR3nt: TGTGCCAGTAGTATACTGGCAGGGGCTGGGGCCAACGTCCTGACTTTC
CDR3aa: CASSILAGAGANVLTF

abundance: .
j_gene: TRBJ1-2
v_gene: TRBV7-2
d_gene: .
CDR3nt: TGTGCCAGCAGCTTCACAGGGAACTATGGCTACACCTTC
CDR3aa: CASSFTGNYGYTF

abundance: .
j_gene: TRBJ2-1
v_gene: TRBV7-8
d_gene: TRBD1
CDR3nt: TGTGCCAGCAGCTTGGGACAGGGGGCGCTCAATGAGCAGTTCTTC
CDR3aa: CASSLGQGALNEQFF

abundance: .
j_gene: TRBJ2-7
v_gene: TRBV10-2
d_gene: TRBD1
CDR3nt: TGCGCCAGCAGGGAGGGACAGGGGGCAAGGTACGAGCAGTACTTC
CDR3aa: CASREGQGARYEQYF

abundance: .
j_gene: TRBJ2-2
v_gene: TRBV19
d_gene: .
CDR3nt: TGTGCCAGTAGTAAGAGGGCAGGGAACACCGGGGAGCTGTTTTTT
CDR3aa: CASSKRAGNTGELFF

abundance: medium-sized
j_gene: TRBJ1-2
v_gene: TRBV2
d_gene: .
CDR3nt: TGTGCCAGCAGTCCGGATATCTATGGGGCCAGCTATGGCTACACCTTC
CDR3aa: CASSPDIYGASYGYTF